This TCR beta chain was recovered during a study of shared clonotypes between healthy human individuals. This clone was seen many times. Assay: immunoSEQ multiplex PCR; the TCRdb copy retains only in-frame clones and omits some. The sample shows about half a million clones, roughly 80% of them seen only once. The sample was PBMCs. The source is a woman aged 40 to 50 in good health. Some clones in this sample may be carry-over from other donors' samples.

The CDR3 DNA is TGTGCCACCAGCAGGGACAGGGAGGTCGGGGAGCTGTTTTTT. Its translation is CATSRDREVGELFF. This rearrangement joins TRBV15 to TRBJ2-2; TRBD1 matches 8 bases. Germline CDR1 is LNHNV and CDR2 is YYDKDF (reference sequence). The CDR3 has 14 residues. V was clipped by 3 bases and J by 7 bases; unmatched bases: 4. Full variable domain (outside the CDR3, taken from reference TRBV15 and TRBJ2-2): DAMVIQNPRYQVTQFGKPVTLSCSQTLNHNVMYWYQQKSSQAPKLLFHYYDKDFNNEADTPDNFQSRRPNTSFCFLDIRSPGLGDTAMYLCATSRDREVGELFFGEGSRLTVL.